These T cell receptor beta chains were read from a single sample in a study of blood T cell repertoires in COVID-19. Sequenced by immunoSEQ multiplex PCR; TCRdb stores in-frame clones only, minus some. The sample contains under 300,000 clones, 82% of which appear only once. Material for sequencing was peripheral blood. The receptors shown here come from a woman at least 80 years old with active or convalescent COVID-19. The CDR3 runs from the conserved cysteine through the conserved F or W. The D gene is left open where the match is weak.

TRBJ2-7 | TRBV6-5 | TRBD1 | CASRWTGEYEQYF
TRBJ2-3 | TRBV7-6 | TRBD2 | CASSLSGGGSDTQYF
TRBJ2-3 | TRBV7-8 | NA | CASSLDRDTQYF
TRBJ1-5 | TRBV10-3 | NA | CAISEHTDSNQPQHF
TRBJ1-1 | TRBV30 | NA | CAWSAAGGRTEAFF
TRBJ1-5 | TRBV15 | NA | CATSRALSSNQPQHF
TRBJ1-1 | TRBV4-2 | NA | CASSQVGHMNTEAFF
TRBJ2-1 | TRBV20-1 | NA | CSARAGNEQFF
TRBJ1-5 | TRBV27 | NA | CASSPQGNNQPQHF
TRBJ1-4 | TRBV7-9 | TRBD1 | CASRRITGTGNEKLFF
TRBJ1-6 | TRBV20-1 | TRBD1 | CSAGGTGDDSPLHF
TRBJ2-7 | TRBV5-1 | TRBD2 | CASTDLTSGPYEQYF
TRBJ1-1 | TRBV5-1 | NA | CASSWQGPNTEAFF
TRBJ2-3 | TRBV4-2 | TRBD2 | CASSQPNSGRETDTQYF
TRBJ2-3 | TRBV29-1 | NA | CSVEDRAGSSTDTQYF
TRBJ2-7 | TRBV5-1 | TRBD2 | CASSPGLAGVGRSYEQYF
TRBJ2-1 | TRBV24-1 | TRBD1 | CATSDHTGTGGSDEQFF
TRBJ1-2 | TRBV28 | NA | CASIGKANYGYTF
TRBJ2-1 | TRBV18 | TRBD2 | CASSLRRTGTSGYNEQFF
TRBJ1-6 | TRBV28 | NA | CASRPTGVRSPLHF
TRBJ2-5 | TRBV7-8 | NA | CASSLRGAYQETQYF
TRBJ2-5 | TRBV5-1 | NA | CASSLRLQGNQETQYF
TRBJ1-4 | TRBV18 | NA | CASSPRQGNEKLFF
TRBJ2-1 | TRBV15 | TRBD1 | CATSRDLGQGINEQFF
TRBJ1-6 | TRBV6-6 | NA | CASSRDTLSYNSPLHF